Each of the 26 T cell receptor beta chains below was sequenced from the same sample in a study of T cell responses to AZD1222 COVID-19 vaccine. Clones were read by immunoSEQ multiplex PCR, and TCRdb kept only the in-frame ones, dropping some. The sample has some 150,000 clones, more than 80% seen once. Sequencing was performed on peripheral blood, taken on day 0 of MenACWY control vaccination. The receptors come from an adult in good health.

The rearrangement joins TRBV10-3 to TRBJ2-3; maybe TRBD1 (5 bases). Germline V gene sequence: CDR1 ENHRY, CDR2 SYGVKD. V shed 3 bases and J shed 0 bases, with 7 bases lying between them. The CDR3 covers 14 residues. As DNA, the CDR3 is TGTGCCATCAGTGATTCAGGGAGCACAGATACGCAGTATTTT. Translation: CAISDSGSTDTQYF.

The chain links TRBV7-2 to TRBJ1-4; D not certain. The CDR3 contains 13 residues. In germline, CDR1 is SGHTA, CDR2 FQGNSA. The V and J ends lost 5 bases and 8 bases respectively, with 12 bases between them. The CDR3 sequence is CASSPGLNEKLFF. DNA for the CDR3: TGTGCCAGCAGCCCAGGACTGAACGAAAAACTGTTTTTT.

The chain recombines TRBV7-2 with TRBJ2-1, with 13 bases that match TRBD2. Trimming at V came to 2 bases and at J to 8 bases, leaving 9 bases not matched to a gene. In germline, CDR1 is SGHTA, CDR2 FQGNSA. The length of the CDR3 is 17 residues. For the CDR3, the DNA is TGTGCCAGCAGCTTAACATCCACTAGCGGGGGGGCTGATGAGCAGTTCTTC. It yields the protein CASSLTSTSGGADEQFF. The full variable domain, with the rest looked up from reference TRBV7-2 and TRBJ2-1, is GAGVSQSPSNKVTEKGKDVELRCDPISGHTALYWYRQSLGQGLEFLIYFQGNSAPDKSGLPSDRFSAERTGGSVSTLTIQRTQQEDSAVYLCASSLTSTSGGADEQFFGPGTRLTVL.

V gene TRBV6-5 combines with J gene TRBJ1-2; possible D gene TRBD1, 5 bases. This CDR3 has 12 residues. V shed 6 bases and J shed 5 bases, with 10 bases lying between them. Germline CDR1 and CDR2: MNHEY and SVGAGI. CDR3 bases: TGTGCCAGCAGGGAGACAGTTTATGGCTACACCTTC. This gives the protein CASRETVYGYTF.

The V gene is TRBV28, the J gene TRBJ1-6, with unresolved D. Trimming removed 3 bases at V and 7 bases at J, with 10 bases between. Looked up from germline, CDR1 is MDHEN and CDR2 is SYDVKM. This CDR3 is built from 14 residues. This chain's CDR3 is CASSFFSGNSPLHF. The CDR3 DNA reads as TGTGCCAGCAGTTTCTTCTCGGGGAATTCACCCCTCCACTTT. The variable domain in full, completed from reference TRBV28 and TRBJ1-6, reads DVKVTQSSRYLVKRTGEKVFLECVQDMDHENMFWYRQDPGLGLRLIYFSYDVKMKEKGDIPEGYSVSREKKERFSLILESASTNQTSMYLCASSFFSGNSPLHFGNGTRLTVT.

Turning to this clone: Mismatch with germline at one junction end may stem from a read error. V usage is TRBV28 and J usage is TRBJ2-7; D may match TRBD1 or TRBD2 (6 bases each). The CDR3 loop spans 13 amino acids. The germline CDR1 and CDR2 sequences are MDHEN and SYDVKM. CDR3 bases: TGTGCCAGCAGTTCCCCGCCGGGGGCTTTCGAGAACTTC. Translation: CASSSPPGAFENF.

The chain carries TRBV6-5 and TRBJ1-2; D may be TRBD1 (5 bases). Trimming pared 6 bases from V and 1 base from J, leaving 9 bases between. The CDR3 is 13 amino acids. Germline CDR1 and CDR2: MNHEY and SVGAGI. DNA for the CDR3: TGTGCCAGCAGCCGACAGCTTAACTATGGCTACACCTTC. Translation gives CASSRQLNYGYTF.

This clone was seen a handful of times. The V call is TRBV6-4, the J call TRBJ1-6, with TRBD1 identical over 7 bases. Germline V lookup: CDR1 MRHNA, CDR2 SNTAGT. The CDR3 runs to 13 residues. Unmatched junction bases numbered 2, after V lost 7 bases and J lost 5 bases. This chain's CDR3 is CASKGTDNSPLHF. DNA for the CDR3: TGTGCCAGCAAAGGGACAGATAATTCACCCCTCCACTTT.

V gene TRBV3-1 (or the pseudogene TRBV3-2) combines with J gene TRBJ1-2; 7 bases line up with TRBD1. There are 13 residues in the CDR3. J was trimmed by 6 bases and V by 0 bases; bases with no gene match: 1. Germline V gene data show CDR1 as LGHDT and CDR2 as YNNKEL (reference sequence). The CDR3 DNA is TGTGCCAGCAGCCAAGATACAGGGGATGGCTACACCTTC. This sequence encodes CASSQDTGDGYTF.

V is TRBV10-1 and J is TRBJ2-1; D gene ambiguous. Trimming cost V 0 bases and J 4 bases, with 7 bases left between them. The CDR3 has 14 amino acids. Per the germline V gene, CDR1 is WNHNN and CDR2 is SYGVQD (reference sequence). In DNA, the CDR3 is TGCGCCAGCAGTGAGTCAAGGCGGTACAATGAGCAGTTCTTC. Encoded protein: CASSESRRYNEQFF.

This chain uses TRBV5-8 with TRBJ2-1, with 7 bases matching TRBD2. CDR3 length: 12 amino acids. The germline V gene encodes CDR1 SGHTS and CDR2 YDEGEE. The trim removed 1 base at V and 9 bases at J, leaving 1 base unmatched. The CDR3 nucleotides are TGTGCCAGCAGCTTGACGGGAGGTGAGCAGTTCTTC. Amino acids: CASSLTGGEQFF.

The CDR3: CASSPGQENTEAFF. DNA for the CDR3: TGTGCCAGCAGTCCCGGACAGGAAAACACTGAAGCTTTCTTT. J is TRBJ1-1 and V is TRBV6-4; 7 bases match TRBD1. This CDR3 is built from 14 residues. V was clipped by 5 bases and J by 2 bases; unmatched bases: 5. Looked up from germline, CDR1 is MRHNA and CDR2 is SNTAGT.

The chain couples TRBV19 to TRBJ1-1; 9 nucleotides agree with TRBD1. Germline values: CDR1 LNHDA, CDR2 SQIVND (reference sequence). CDR3 length: 12 residues. The junction had 5 bases not matched to a gene; V was cut back by 4 bases and J by 11 bases. DNA of the CDR3: TGTGCCAGTAGTAACACAGGGGGCGACGCTTTCTTT. Translating it yields CASSNTGGDAFF. The full variable domain, completed using reference TRBV19 and TRBJ1-1, is DGGITQSPKYLFRKEGQNVTLSCEQNLNHDAMYWYRQDPGQGLRLIYYSQIVNDFQKGDIAEGYSVSREKKESFPLTVTSAQKNPTAFYLCASSNTGGDAFFGQGTRLTVV.

The chain uses TRBV19 and TRBJ1-4; D remains unclear. CDR1 is LNHDA, CDR2 SQIVND, per germline (reference sequence). This CDR3 region has 15 residues. Trimming cost V 7 bases and J 2 bases, with 14 bases left between them. Here the CDR3 reads CASTNGRHTNEKLFF. The CDR3 region has the DNA TGTGCCAGTACTAACGGACGCCACACTAATGAAAAACTGTTTTTT.

The J gene is TRBJ1-4, the V gene TRBV30, with D unresolved. CDR1 is GTSNPN and CDR2 is SVGIG in the germline V gene (reference sequence). The CDR3 consists of 12 residues. Trimming took 0 bases from V and 4 from J, leaving 3 bases between them. For the CDR3, the DNA is TGTGCCTGGAGTGTTGTTAATGAAAAACTGTTTTTT. This encodes CAWSVVNEKLFF.

This sequence joins TRBV18 and TRBJ2-3; D may be TRBD1 or TRBD2 (5 bases each). In germline, CDR1 is KGHSH, CDR2 LQKENI. The V end lost 3 bases, the J end lost 0 bases, and 13 bases lay between the germline ends. This CDR3 region has 16 residues. The CDR3 DNA sequence: TGTGCCAGCTCACCTACCGGGACCCAGAGCACAGATACGCAGTATTTT. It translates to CASSPTGTQSTDTQYF.

This chain uses TRBV19 with TRBJ2-7; D possibly corresponds to TRBD2 (5 bases). The CDR3 runs 15 residues. Between the trimmed V and J ends, which lost 2 bases and 2 bases, there was a span of 13 bases. Germline V gene sequence: CDR1 LNHDA, CDR2 SQIVND (reference sequence). The CDR3 protein is CASSIRGSSTYEQYF. The CDR3 DNA reads TGTGCCAGTAGTATAAGAGGGAGTAGCACCTACGAGCAGTACTTC.

CDR3 sequence (DNA): TGTGCCAGCAGCGTAACACAGACAGCAGATAATTCACCCCTCCACTTT. Translation gives CASSVTQTADNSPLHF. The chain joins TRBV9 to TRBJ1-6; tentatively, D is TRBD1 (5 bases). This CDR3 spans 16 amino acids. Germline V lookup: CDR1 SGDLS, CDR2 YYNGEE. V was shortened by 1 base and J by 5 bases, with 13 bases between the two germline ends.

The chain links TRBV19 to TRBJ1-5; weak D call: TRBD1 (5 bases). Per the germline V gene, CDR1 is LNHDA and CDR2 is SQIVND (reference sequence). This CDR3 is built from 12 residues. This CDR3 reads CAGGNSNQPQHF. In nucleotides, the CDR3 is TGTGCTGGGGGGAATAGCAATCAGCCCCAGCATTTT. The full variable domain, rest sourced from reference TRBV19 and TRBJ1-5, is DGGITQSPKYLFRKEGQNVTLSCEQNLNHDAMYWYRQDPGQGLRLIYYSQIVNDFQKGDIAEGYSVSREKKESFPLTVTSAQKNPTAFYLCAGGNSNQPQHFGDGTRLSIL.

This chain uses TRBV5-5 with TRBJ2-1; 7 positions agree with TRBD2. Germline V gene data show CDR1 as SGHKS and CDR2 as YYEKEE (reference sequence). The CDR3 is 14 residues long. Trimming removed 4 bases from V and 6 bases from J; junction bases left unmatched: 7. The CDR3 is CASSPTAGPNEQFF. CDR3 bases: TGTGCCAGCAGCCCCACAGCGGGACCCAATGAGCAGTTCTTC.

This clone came up a few times. The chain uses TRBV19 and TRBJ2-2; perhaps TRBD2 as D (7 bases). CDR3 length: 14 residues. V lost 9 bases and J 5 bases, leaving 16 bases between the germline ends. Per the germline V gene, CDR1 is LNHDA and CDR2 is SQIVND (reference sequence). Here the CDR3 reads CARSAGAGTGELFF. CDR3 sequence (DNA): TGTGCCAGGTCTGCGGGGGCGGGGACCGGGGAGCTGTTTTTT.

V and J are TRBV6-2 or TRBV6-3 and TRBJ1-1; the D gene is possibly TRBD1 (5 bases). Germline CDR1 and CDR2: MNHEY and SVGEGT. V was cut by 3 bases and J by 1 base, with 12 bases left in between. The CDR3 runs to 15 residues. The CDR3 here is CASSYYGGSNTEAFF. The CDR3 nucleotides are TGTGCCAGCAGTTATTATGGGGGATCGAACACTGAAGCTTTCTTT.

The rearrangement links TRBV15 to TRBJ2-5, with 9 nucleotides matching TRBD1. The CDR3 is 16 amino acids. V gave up 1 base and J gave up 5 bases; unmatched junction bases: 8. The germline V gene encodes CDR1 LNHNV and CDR2 YYDKDF (reference sequence). CDR3 DNA sequence: TGTGCCACCAGCAGAGGGGACAGGGAAGTCGGGGAGACCCAGTACTTC. Translated: CATSRGDREVGETQYF.

J is TRBJ2-3 and V is TRBV7-9; D is ambiguous. Germline assignment: CDR1 SEHNR and CDR2 FQNEAQ (reference sequence). Trimming cost V 6 bases and J 0 bases, with 16 bases left between them. The CDR3 length is 16 residues. CDR3 loop: CASSPPGSRSTDTQYF. The CDR3 region has the DNA TGTGCCAGCAGTCCTCCGGGCTCGAGGAGCACAGATACGCAGTATTTT.

CDR3 region: CASSELSTGVKDTQYF. The CDR3 DNA is TGTGCCAGCAGTGAACTAAGTACAGGGGTCAAAGATACGCAGTATTTT. This sequence joins TRBV25-1 and TRBJ2-3, with 7 bases fitting TRBD1. The germline V gene encodes CDR1 MGHDK and CDR2 SYGVNS. The CDR3 runs 16 residues. The V segment lost 2 bases and the J segment 5 bases; nucleotides outside the gene matches: 10.

The chain has TRBV6-2 or TRBV6-3 and TRBJ1-6; 12 nucleotides align to TRBD1. Germline-derived CDR1 and CDR2 are MNHEY and SVGEGT. The CDR3 consists of 16 residues. The V and J ends lost 6 bases and 9 bases, in that order; junction bases with no gene match: 9. The CDR3 sequence is CASSSGTGGASSPLHF. The CDR3 DNA reads as TGTGCCAGCAGCTCCGGGACAGGGGGCGCCAGTTCACCCCTCCACTTT.